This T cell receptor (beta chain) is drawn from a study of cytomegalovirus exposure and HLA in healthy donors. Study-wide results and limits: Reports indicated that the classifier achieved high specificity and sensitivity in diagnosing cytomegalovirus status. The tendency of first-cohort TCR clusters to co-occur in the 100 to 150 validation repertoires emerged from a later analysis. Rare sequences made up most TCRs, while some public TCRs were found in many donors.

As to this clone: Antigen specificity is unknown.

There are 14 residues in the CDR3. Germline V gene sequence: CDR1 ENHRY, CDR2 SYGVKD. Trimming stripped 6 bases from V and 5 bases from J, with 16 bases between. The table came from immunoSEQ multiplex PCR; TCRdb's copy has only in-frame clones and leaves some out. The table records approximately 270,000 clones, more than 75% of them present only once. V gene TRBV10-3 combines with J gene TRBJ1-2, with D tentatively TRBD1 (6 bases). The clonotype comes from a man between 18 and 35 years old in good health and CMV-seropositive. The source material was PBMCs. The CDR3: CAISPGQSLYGYTF. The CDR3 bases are TGTGCCATCAGCCCGGGACAAAGTTTATATGGCTACACCTTC.